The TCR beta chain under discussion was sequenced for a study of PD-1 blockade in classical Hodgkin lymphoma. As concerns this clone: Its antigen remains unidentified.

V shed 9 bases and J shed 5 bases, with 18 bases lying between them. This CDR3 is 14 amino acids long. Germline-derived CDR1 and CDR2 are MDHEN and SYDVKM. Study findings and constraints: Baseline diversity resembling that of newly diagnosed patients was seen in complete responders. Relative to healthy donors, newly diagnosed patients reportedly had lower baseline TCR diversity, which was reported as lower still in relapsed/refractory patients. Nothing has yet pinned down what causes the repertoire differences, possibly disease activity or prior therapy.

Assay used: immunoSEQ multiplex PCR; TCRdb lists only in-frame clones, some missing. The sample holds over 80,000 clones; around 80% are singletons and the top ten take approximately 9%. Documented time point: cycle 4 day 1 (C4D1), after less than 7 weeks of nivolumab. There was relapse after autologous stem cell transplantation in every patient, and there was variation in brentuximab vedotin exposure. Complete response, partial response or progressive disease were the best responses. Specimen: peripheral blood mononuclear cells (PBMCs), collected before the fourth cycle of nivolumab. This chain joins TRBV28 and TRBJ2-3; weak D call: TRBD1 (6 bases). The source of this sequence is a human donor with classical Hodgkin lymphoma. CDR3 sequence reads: CASTRGPVGDTQYF. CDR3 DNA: TGTGCCAGTACCAGGGGCCCAGTAGGAGATACGCAGTATTTT. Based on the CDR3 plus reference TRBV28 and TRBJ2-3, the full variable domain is DVKVTQSSRYLVKRTGEKVFLECVQDMDHENMFWYRQDPGLGLRLIYFSYDVKMKEKGDIPEGYSVSREKKERFSLILESASTNQTSMYLCASTRGPVGDTQYFGPGTRLTVL.